What follows are 15 T cell receptor beta chains derived from one specimen sequenced in a study of identical twins. MiXCR, applied by TCRdb to the 5' RACE reads, yields one record per CDR3 protein. The repertoire holds some 500,000 distinct CDR3 sequences, with roughly an eighth as singletons. The sample was also reused in another study, on yellow fever vaccine responses in identical twins.

Sequenced sample: CD4+ T cells sorted from blood. The receptors were sampled from a woman aged 18-29 years in good health.

The chain is built from TRBV7-2 and TRBJ2-4, with no clear D. The V and J ends lost 8 bases and 0 bases respectively, with 8 bases between them. The CDR3 length is 13 residues. Germline values: CDR1 SGHTA, CDR2 FQGNSA. The CDR3 sequence is CASVAGAKNIQYF. The DNA of the CDR3 is TGTGCCAGCGTCGCCGGAGCCAAAAACATTCAGTACTTC.

This clonotype was seen at least ten times. V usage is TRBV7-2 and J usage is TRBJ2-7; possibly TRBD1 for D (5 bases). V lost 5 bases, J lost 5 bases, and 19 bases lay in between. The germline V gene has CDR1 SGHTA and CDR2 FQGNSA. This CDR3 has 15 amino acids. The CDR3 DNA reads TGTGCCAGCAGCCCGAGTGGGGCAGGATTTCACGAGCAGTACTTC. As protein: CASSPSGAGFHEQYF.

This clonotype was detected many times. The chain employs TRBV7-2 and TRBJ2-3; TRBD2 matches 7 bases. The CDR3 runs 14 residues. V was clipped by 4 bases and J by 6 bases; unmatched bases: 7. Germline lookup yields CDR1 SGHTA and CDR2 FQGNSA. The CDR3 DNA is TGTGCCAGCAGCTCGGGGGGAGGGCCTGATACGCAGTATTTT. It codes for CASSSGGGPDTQYF.

The chain couples TRBV5-1 to TRBJ1-2; perhaps TRBD1 as D (6 bases). Germline V gene sequence: CDR1 SGHRS, CDR2 YFSETQ. This CDR3 is 13 amino acids long. Trimming removed 3 bases at V and 5 bases at J, with 11 bases between. This CDR3 reads CASSSEGTYGYTF. The DNA for the CDR3 is TGCGCCAGCAGCTCGGAAGGGACATATGGCTACACCTTC. Filled out from reference TRBV5-1 and TRBJ1-2, the complete variable domain reads KAGVTQTPRYLIKTRGQQVTLSCSPISGHRSVSWYQQTPGQGLQFLFEYFSETQRNKGNFPGRFSGRQFSNSRSEMNVSTLELGDSALYLCASSSEGTYGYTFGSGTRLTVV.

This clonotype was counted ten times or more. The V call is TRBV10-3, the J call TRBJ1-5, with D perhaps matching TRBD1 (5 bases). Germline V lookup: CDR1 ENHRY, CDR2 SYGVKD. This CDR3 has 14 residues. V was cut by 4 bases and J by 6 bases, with 13 bases left in between. As DNA, the CDR3 is TGTGCCATCAGTGGGGACCGAGGGTCTCAGCCCCAGCATTTT. Encoded protein: CAISGDRGSQPQHF.

The DNA for the CDR3 is TGTGCCTGGAGTGTAAGTTCCAGGACGCCTGAGCAGTTCTTC. This gives the protein CAWSVSSRTPEQFF. The genes are TRBV30 and TRBJ2-1; no firm D call. CDR1 is GTSNPN and CDR2 is SVGIG in the germline V gene (reference sequence). The CDR3 is 14 amino acids. V shed 0 bases and J shed 9 bases, with 15 bases lying between them.

This clonotype was seen many times. The rearrangement links TRBV2 to TRBJ2-1, with 8 bases matching TRBD2. V trimming: 8 bases; J trimming: 4 bases; junction bases outside the gene matches: 10. Germline CDR1 SNHLY, CDR2 FYNNEI. The CDR3 length is 15 residues. CDR3 protein: CASSSPSGFYNEQFF. The CDR3 DNA reads TGTGCCAGCTCTAGCCCTAGCGGGTTTTACAATGAGCAGTTCTTC. The whole variable domain, filled in from reference TRBV2 and TRBJ2-1, reads EPEVTQTPSHQVTQMGQEVILRCVPISNHLYFYWYRQILGQKVEFLVSFYNNEISEKSEIFDDQFSVERPDGSNFTLKIRSTKLEDSAMYFCASSSPSGFYNEQFFGPGTRLTVL.

The chain couples TRBV6-5 to TRBJ2-3; either TRBD1 or TRBD2 may supply D (5 bases each). CDR1 is MNHEY, CDR2 SVGAGI, per germline. This CDR3 contains 13 residues. Between the trimmed V and J ends, which lost 0 bases and 5 bases, there was a span of 6 bases. The CDR3 sequence: CASSYSRGDTQYF. The DNA for the CDR3 is TGTGCCAGCAGTTACTCGAGGGGAGATACGCAGTATTTT.

This clonotype was picked up many times. The chain has TRBV6-2 or TRBV6-3 and TRBJ1-5, with no clear D. CDR3 size: 16 residues. CDR1 and CDR2 (germline): MNHEY, SVGEGT. V was shortened by 0 bases and J by 6 bases, with 15 bases between the two germline ends. DNA of the CDR3: TGTGCCAGCAGTTACTCGTCGGGTCCGGCGGGTCAGCCCCAGCATTTT. Translation gives CASSYSSGPAGQPQHF.

V usage is TRBV6-5 and J usage is TRBJ1-4; the match to TRBD1 covers 7 bases. Trimming cost V 6 bases and J 0 bases; bases outside gene matches: 10. Germline V gene data show CDR1 as MNHEY and CDR2 as SVGAGI. This CDR3 has 17 amino acids. CDR3 nucleotides: TGTGCCAGCAGCTACCGACAGGGAGAAGCAACTAATGAAAAACTGTTTTTT. Encoded protein: CASSYRQGEATNEKLFF.

J is TRBJ2-7 and V is TRBV19, with 8 bases matching TRBD2. The CDR3 spans 14 residues. After removal of 10 bases from V and 2 bases from J, the junction contained 10 bases not matched to a gene. Germline V gene data show CDR1 as LNHDA and CDR2 as SQIVND (reference sequence). CDR3 nucleotides: TGTGCCACATCTACTCGGGGGGGGGCCTACGAGCAGTACTTC. Translating gives CATSTRGGAYEQYF.

The gene calls are TRBV11-3 and TRBJ2-1, with D possibly being TRBD2 (5 bases). Trimming removed 5 bases at V and 9 bases at J, with 17 bases between. Germline CDR1 and CDR2: SGHNT and YENEEA. The CDR3 has 14 residues. In nucleotides, the CDR3 is TGTGCCAGCAGCGCGCTCCCCGGGGTTGGTGAGCAGTTCTTC. Amino acid sequence: CASSALPGVGEQFF.

The V call is TRBV9, the J call TRBJ2-3, with D possibly TRBD1 on 7 matching bases. The CDR3 spans 13 residues. CDR1 is SGDLS and CDR2 is YYNGEE in the germline V gene. Between the trimmed V and J ends, which lost 4 bases and 8 bases, there was a span of 14 bases. CDR3 region: CASSPPGGRTQYF. CDR3 DNA sequence: TGTGCCAGCAGCCCCCCAGGGGGGCGTACGCAGTATTTT. The full variable domain, rest sourced from reference TRBV9 and TRBJ2-3, is DSGVTQTPKHLITATGQRVTLRCSPRSGDLSVYWYQQSLDQGLQFLIQYYNGEERAKGNILERFSAQQFPDLHSELNLSSLELGDSALYFCASSPPGGRTQYFGPGTRLTVL.

The chain has TRBV5-1 and TRBJ2-2, with a weak D call TRBD1 (5 bases). In germline, CDR1 is SGHRS, CDR2 YFSETQ. V was clipped by 3 bases and J by 6 bases, with 15 bases between them. The CDR3 length is 15 residues. The DNA of the CDR3 is TGCGCCAGCAGCTCGGAACGGACAACGCCCGGGGAGCTGTTTTTT. It specifies CASSSERTTPGELFF.

This clonotype appeared a few times. V and J are TRBV4-3 and TRBJ2-5; D may be TRBD1 or TRBD2 (5 bases each). In germline, CDR1 is LGHNA, CDR2 YSLEER. The CDR3 is 15 residues long. V was pared by 4 bases and J by 5 bases, with 17 bases between. DNA for the CDR3: TGCGCCAGCAGCCTCTCAGGGACGGTGGGGGAGACCCAGTACTTC. It translates to CASSLSGTVGETQYF.